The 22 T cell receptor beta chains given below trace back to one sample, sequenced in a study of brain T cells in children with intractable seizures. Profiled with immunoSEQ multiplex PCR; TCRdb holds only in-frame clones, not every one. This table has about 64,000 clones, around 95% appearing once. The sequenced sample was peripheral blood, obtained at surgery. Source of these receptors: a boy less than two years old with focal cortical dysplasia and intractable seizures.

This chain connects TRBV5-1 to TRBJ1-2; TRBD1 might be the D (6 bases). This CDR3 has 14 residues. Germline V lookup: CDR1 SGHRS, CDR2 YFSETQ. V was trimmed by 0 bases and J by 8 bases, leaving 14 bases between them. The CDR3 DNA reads TGCGCCAGCAGCTTGGCCACAGGGTTGGACGGCTACACCTTC. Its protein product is CASSLATGLDGYTF.

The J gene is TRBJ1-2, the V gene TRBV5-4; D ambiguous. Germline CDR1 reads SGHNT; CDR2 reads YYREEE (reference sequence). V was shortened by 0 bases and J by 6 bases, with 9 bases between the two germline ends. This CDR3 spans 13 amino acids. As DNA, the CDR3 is TGTGCCAGCAGCTTGGCCAGTGGGGATGGCTACACCTTC. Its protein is CASSLASGDGYTF.

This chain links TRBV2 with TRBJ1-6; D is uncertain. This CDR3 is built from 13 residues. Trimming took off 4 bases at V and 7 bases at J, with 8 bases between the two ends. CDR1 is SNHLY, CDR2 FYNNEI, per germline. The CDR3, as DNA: TGTGCCAGCAGTGTTACAGAGAATTCACCCCTCCACTTT. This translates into CASSVTENSPLHF.

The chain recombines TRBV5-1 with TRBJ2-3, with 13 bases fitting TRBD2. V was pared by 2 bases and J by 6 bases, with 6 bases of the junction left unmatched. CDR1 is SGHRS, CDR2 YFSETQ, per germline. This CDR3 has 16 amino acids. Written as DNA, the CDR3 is TGCGCCAGCAGCTTCCTACTAGCGGGAGGGCCCGATACGCAGTATTTT. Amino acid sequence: CASSFLLAGGPDTQYF. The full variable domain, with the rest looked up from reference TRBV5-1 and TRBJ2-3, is KAGVTQTPRYLIKTRGQQVTLSCSPISGHRSVSWYQQTPGQGLQFLFEYFSETQRNKGNFPGRFSGRQFSNSRSEMNVSTLELGDSALYLCASSFLLAGGPDTQYFGPGTRLTVL.

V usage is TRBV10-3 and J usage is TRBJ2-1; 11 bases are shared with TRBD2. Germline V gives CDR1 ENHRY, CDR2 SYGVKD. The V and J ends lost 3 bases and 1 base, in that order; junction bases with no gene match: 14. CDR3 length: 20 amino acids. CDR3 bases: TGTGCCATCAGTGAAAGGCTAGCGGGGGGCCTAAGCCCTTCCTACAATGAGCAGTTCTTC. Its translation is CAISERLAGGLSPSYNEQFF.

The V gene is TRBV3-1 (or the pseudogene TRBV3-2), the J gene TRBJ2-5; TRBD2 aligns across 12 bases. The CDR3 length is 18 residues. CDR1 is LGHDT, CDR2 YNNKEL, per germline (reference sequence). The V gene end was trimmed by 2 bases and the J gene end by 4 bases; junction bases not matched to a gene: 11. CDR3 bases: TGTGCCAGCAGCCAAATCCCCAAGGCTAGCGGGAGGGGAGAGACCCAGTACTTC. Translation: CASSQIPKASGRGETQYF.

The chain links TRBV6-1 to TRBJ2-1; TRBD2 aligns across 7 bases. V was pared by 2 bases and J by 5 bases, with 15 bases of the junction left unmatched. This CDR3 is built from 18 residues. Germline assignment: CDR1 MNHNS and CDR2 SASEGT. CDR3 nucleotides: TGTGCCAGCAGTGAATGGATTTACCGGGCTAGCGGAAACAATGAGCAGTTCTTC. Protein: CASSEWIYRASGNNEQFF.

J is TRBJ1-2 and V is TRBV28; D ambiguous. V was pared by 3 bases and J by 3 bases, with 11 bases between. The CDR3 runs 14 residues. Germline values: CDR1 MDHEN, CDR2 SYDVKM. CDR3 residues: CASSLASRYYGYTF. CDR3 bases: TGTGCCAGCAGTTTGGCATCTCGATACTATGGCTACACCTTC.

In DNA, the CDR3 is TGTGCCAGTAGTATAGCGGGAGGGCCATGGGATACGCAGTATTTT. Translating it yields CASSIAGGPWDTQYF. The V and J genes are TRBV19 and TRBJ2-3; 8 bases line up with TRBD2. The CDR3 consists of 15 residues. In germline, CDR1 is LNHDA, CDR2 SQIVND (reference sequence). The trim removed 1 base at V and 6 bases at J, leaving 6 bases unmatched.

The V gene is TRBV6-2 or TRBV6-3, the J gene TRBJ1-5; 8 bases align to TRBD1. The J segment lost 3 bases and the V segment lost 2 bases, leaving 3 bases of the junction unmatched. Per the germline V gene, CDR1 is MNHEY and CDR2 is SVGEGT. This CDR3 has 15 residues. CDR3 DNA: TGTGCCAGCAGTTACAGGACAGGGAACAATCAGCCCCAGCATTTT. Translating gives CASSYRTGNNQPQHF.

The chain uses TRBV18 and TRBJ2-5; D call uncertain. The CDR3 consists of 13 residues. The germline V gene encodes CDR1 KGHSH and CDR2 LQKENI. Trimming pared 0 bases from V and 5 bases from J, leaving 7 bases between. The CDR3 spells CASSPPVTETQYF. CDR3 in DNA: TGTGCCAGCTCACCACCGGTAACGGAGACCCAGTACTTC. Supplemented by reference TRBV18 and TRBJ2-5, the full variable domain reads NAGVMQNPRHLVRRRGQEARLRCSPMKGHSHVYWYRQLPEEGLKFMVYLQKENIIDESGMPKERFSAEFPKEGPSILRIQQVVRGDSAAYFCASSPPVTETQYFGPGTRLLVL.

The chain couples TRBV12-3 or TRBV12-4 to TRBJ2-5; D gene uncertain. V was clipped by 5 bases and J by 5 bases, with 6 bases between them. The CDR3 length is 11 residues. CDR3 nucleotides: TGTGCCAGCAGTCGAGAGGAGACCCAGTACTTC. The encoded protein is CASSREETQYF.

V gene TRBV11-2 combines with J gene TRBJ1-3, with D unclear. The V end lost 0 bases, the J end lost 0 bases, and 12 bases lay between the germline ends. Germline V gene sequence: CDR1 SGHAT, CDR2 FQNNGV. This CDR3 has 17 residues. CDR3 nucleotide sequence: TGTGCCAGCAGCTTAGATGTGACGATCCCCTCTGGAAACACCATATATTTT. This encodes CASSLDVTIPSGNTIYF.

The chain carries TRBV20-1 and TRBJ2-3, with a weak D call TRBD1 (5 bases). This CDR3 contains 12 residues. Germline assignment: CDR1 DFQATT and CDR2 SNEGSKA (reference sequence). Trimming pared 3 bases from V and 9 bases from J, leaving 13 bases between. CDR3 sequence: CSASGAQTTQYF. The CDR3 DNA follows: TGCAGTGCTAGTGGGGCCCAGACCACGCAGTATTTT.

The CDR3 region has the DNA TGTGCCAGCAGTATCATAGGGCAGATCACTGAAGCTTTCTTT. This gives the protein CASSIIGQITEAFF. V gene TRBV6-5 combines with J gene TRBJ1-1; D is undetermined. Trimming removed 5 bases at V and 4 bases at J, with 14 bases between. CDR1 and CDR2 (germline): MNHEY, SVGAGI. The CDR3 spans 14 residues.

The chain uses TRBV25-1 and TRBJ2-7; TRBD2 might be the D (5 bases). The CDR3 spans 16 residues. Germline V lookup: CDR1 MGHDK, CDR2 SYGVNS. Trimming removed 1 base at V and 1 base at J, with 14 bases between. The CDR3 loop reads CASSESRRELSYEQYF. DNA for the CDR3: TGTGCCAGCAGTGAATCTCGACGGGAACTTTCCTACGAGCAGTACTTC.

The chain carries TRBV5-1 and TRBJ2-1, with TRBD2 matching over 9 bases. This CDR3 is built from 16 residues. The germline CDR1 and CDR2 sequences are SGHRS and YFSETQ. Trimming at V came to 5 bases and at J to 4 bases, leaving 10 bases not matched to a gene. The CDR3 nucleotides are TGCGCCAGCAGGATATCCGGGACTAGCTCGTACAATGAGCAGTTCTTC. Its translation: CASRISGTSSYNEQFF.

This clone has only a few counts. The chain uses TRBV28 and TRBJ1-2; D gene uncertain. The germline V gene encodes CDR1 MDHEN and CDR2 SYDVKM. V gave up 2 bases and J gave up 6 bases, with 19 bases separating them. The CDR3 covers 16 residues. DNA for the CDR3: TGTGCCAGCAGTTTAAAGTATTTGGGAGGGAGCAATGGCTACACCTTC. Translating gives CASSLKYLGGSNGYTF.

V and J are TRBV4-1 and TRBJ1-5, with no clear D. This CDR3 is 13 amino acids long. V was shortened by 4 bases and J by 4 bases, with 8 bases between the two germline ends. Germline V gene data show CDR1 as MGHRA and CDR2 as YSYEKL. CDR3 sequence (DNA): TGCGCCAGCAGCCTTCACGAAAATCAGCCCCAGCATTTT. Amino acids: CASSLHENQPQHF.

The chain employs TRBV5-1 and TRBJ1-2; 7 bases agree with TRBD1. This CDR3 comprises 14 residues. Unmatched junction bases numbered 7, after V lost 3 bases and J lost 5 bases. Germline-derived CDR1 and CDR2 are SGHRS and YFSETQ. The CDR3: CASSSSDRPYGYTF. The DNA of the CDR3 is TGCGCCAGCAGCTCGTCGGACAGGCCGTATGGCTACACCTTC.

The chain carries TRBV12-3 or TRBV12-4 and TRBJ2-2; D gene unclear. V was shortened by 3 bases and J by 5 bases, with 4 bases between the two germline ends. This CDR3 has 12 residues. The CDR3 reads CASSFGTGELFF. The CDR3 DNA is TGTGCCAGCAGTTTCGGGACCGGGGAGCTGTTTTTT.

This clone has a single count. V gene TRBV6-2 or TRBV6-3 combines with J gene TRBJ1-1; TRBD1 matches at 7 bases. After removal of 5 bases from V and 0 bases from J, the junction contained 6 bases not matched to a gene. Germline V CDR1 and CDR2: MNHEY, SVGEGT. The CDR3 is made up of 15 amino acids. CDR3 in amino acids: CASSPSGTVNTEAFF. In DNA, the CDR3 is TGTGCCAGCAGTCCGTCCGGGACAGTGAACACTGAAGCTTTCTTT.